The 3 T cell receptor beta chains listed next were all sequenced from one sample in a study of cytomegalovirus exposure and HLA in healthy donors. The PCR used 60 Vbeta and 13 Jbeta primers. Method: immunoSEQ multiplex PCR; TCRdb's copy keeps in-frame clones and lacks some. The data contain 180,000 or so clones, around 80% of them singletons. The sample was PBMCs. These receptors all come from a woman between 55 and 75 years old in good health and CMV-seropositive.

J is TRBJ1-5 and V is TRBV6-5, with D perhaps TRBD1 (6 bases). The CDR3 contains 16 residues. With 4 bases removed from V and 2 bases from J, the gap between germline ends came to 15 bases. Germline V gives CDR1 MNHEY, CDR2 SVGAGI. CDR3 residues: CASSLGPGGGNQPQHF. DNA of the CDR3: TGTGCCAGCAGTTTGGGGCCGGGGGGCGGCAATCAGCCCCAGCATTTT.

The chain is built from TRBV18 and TRBJ2-5; 9 bases fit TRBD1. This CDR3 region has 15 residues. CDR1 and CDR2 (germline): KGHSH, LQKENI. V was pared by 6 bases and J by 3 bases, with 8 bases of the junction left unmatched. For the CDR3, the DNA is TGTGCCAGCTCGCATGGGACAGGGAGGAAAGAGACCCAGTACTTC. Translation: CASSHGTGRKETQYF. Full variable domain (rest looked up from reference TRBV18 and TRBJ2-5): NAGVMQNPRHLVRRRGQEARLRCSPMKGHSHVYWYRQLPEEGLKFMVYLQKENIIDESGMPKERFSAEFPKEGPSILRIQQVVRGDSAAYFCASSHGTGRKETQYFGPGTRLLVL.

This chain joins TRBV6-5 and TRBJ2-7, with D perhaps matching TRBD1 (6 bases). The CDR3 contains 13 residues. Trimming pared 8 bases from V and 2 bases from J, leaving 13 bases between. In germline, CDR1 is MNHEY, CDR2 SVGAGI. The CDR3 spells CASHRQGPYEQYF. The CDR3, as DNA: TGTGCCAGCCACAGGCAGGGGCCCTACGAGCAGTACTTC.